The rows below give T cell receptor beta chains drawn from one sample of a study of OX40 agonist ivuxolimab in advanced cancers. Sequencing used immunoSEQ multiplex PCR; TCRdb keeps in-frame clones, though not all of them. The data contain over 25,000 clones, 65% to 75% of them seen just once; the ten biggest clones take up roughly 12%. This specimen was CD4+ or CD8+ T cells sorted from blood, taken in a trial of the OX40 agonist ivuxolimab. The receptors come from an adult with an advanced solid tumor such as melanoma, head and neck, liver or kidney cancer. The CDR3 runs from the conserved cysteine through the conserved F or W. The D gene is left open where the match is weak. Size tells how often a clone was seen (once, few, many) or the class of an expanded clone, and some rows leave it out.

NA,TRBV2,TRBJ1-5,TRBD1,TGTGCCAGCAGCAGACAGGGGGATAGCAATCAGCCCCAGCATTTT,CASSRQGDSNQPQHF
NA,TRBV19,TRBJ1-1,TRBD1,TGTGCCAGTAGTACTTCCCTCCAGGGGGGCACTGAAGCTTTCTTT,CASSTSLQGGTEAFF
NA,TRBV7-9,TRBJ1-6,NA,TGTGCCAGCAGCCCTGGGGGGAGCTCCTATAATTCACCCCTCCACTTT,CASSPGGSSYNSPLHF
NA,TRBV5-1,TRBJ2-7,NA,TGCGCCAGCAGCTTGGAAGGGTACTACGAGCAGTACTTC,CASSLEGYYEQYF
NA,TRBV6-5,TRBJ2-6,NA,TGTGCCAGCAGTTACTCGACGGTTTCTGGGGCCAACGTCCTGACTTTC,CASSYSTVSGANVLTF
once,TRBV6-5,TRBJ2-2,NA,TGTGCCAGCAGTTACGATCTGAACACCGGGGAGCTGTTTTTT,CASSYDLNTGELFF
NA,TRBV7-6,TRBJ2-3,NA,TGTGCCAGCAGCTTAGATGCAACTAGCACAGATACGCAGTATTTT,CASSLDATSTDTQYF
NA,TRBV30,TRBJ2-1,TRBD1,TGTGCCTGGAGTGGACAGGGGGGGAATGAGCAGTTCTTC,CAWSGQGGNEQFF
few,TRBV18,TRBJ2-1,TRBD2,TGTGCCAGCTCACGTACATCCGGGACTAGCGGGGGGAATGAGCAGTTCTTC,CASSRTSGTSGGNEQFF
NA,TRBV6-5,TRBJ1-2,TRBD1,TGTGCCAGCAGATCGACAGGGGGAATCGATGGCTACACCTTC,CASRSTGGIDGYTF
once,TRBV6-4,TRBJ1-5,NA,TGTGCCAGCAGTGTGACAGAGTTAGAACAGCCCCAGCATTTT,CASSVTELEQPQHF
NA,TRBV6-5,TRBJ2-7,NA,TGTGCCAGCAGTTACTCGGGGCAGGGGTCCTACGAGCAGTACTTC,CASSYSGQGSYEQYF
NA,TRBV30,TRBJ1-6,NA,TGTGCCTGGAGGACAGGCACTAATTCACCCCTCCACTTT,CAWRTGTNSPLHF
NA,TRBV21-1,TRBJ1-1,NA,TGTGCCAGCAGCAAGATATTGGGGGCGCCGAACACTGAAGCTTTCTTT,CASSKILGAPNTEAFF
NA,TRBV30,TRBJ1-4,NA,TGTGCCTGGAGTGTACGCGGGCTTCATGAAAAACTGTTTTTT,CAWSVRGLHEKLFF
NA,TRBV6-1,TRBJ1-5,NA,TGTGCCAGCAGCGCTAAGGGCAGGGCTGAGCAGCCCCAGCATTTT,CASSAKGRAEQPQHF
few,TRBV6-5,TRBJ1-2,TRBD1,TGTGCCAGCAGTTACAACCCCAGGGGGCGCACGGAGGGCTACACCTTC,CASSYNPRGRTEGYTF
NA,TRBV28,TRBJ2-1,NA,TGTGCCAGCGGAATCGTAAGCTCCTACAATGAGCAGTTCTTC,CASGIVSSYNEQFF
NA,TRBV12-2,TRBJ1-2,NA,TGTGCAAGTCGCCCATCCGGGACAGGGATCCCCCACTATGGCTACACCTTC,CASRPSGTGIPHYGYTF
few,TRBV5-1,TRBJ1-2,TRBD1,TGCGCCAGCAGCTTAAGGACAGGGAGCTATGGCTACACCTTC,CASSLRTGSYGYTF
NA,TRBV19,TRBJ1-5,TRBD1,TGTGCCAGTAGTATCGGACAGGGGCGTAATCAGCCCCAGCATTTT,CASSIGQGRNQPQHF
NA,TRBV6-1,TRBJ1-2,NA,TGTGCCAGCAGTGACAGATATGGCTACACCTTC,CASSDRYGYTF